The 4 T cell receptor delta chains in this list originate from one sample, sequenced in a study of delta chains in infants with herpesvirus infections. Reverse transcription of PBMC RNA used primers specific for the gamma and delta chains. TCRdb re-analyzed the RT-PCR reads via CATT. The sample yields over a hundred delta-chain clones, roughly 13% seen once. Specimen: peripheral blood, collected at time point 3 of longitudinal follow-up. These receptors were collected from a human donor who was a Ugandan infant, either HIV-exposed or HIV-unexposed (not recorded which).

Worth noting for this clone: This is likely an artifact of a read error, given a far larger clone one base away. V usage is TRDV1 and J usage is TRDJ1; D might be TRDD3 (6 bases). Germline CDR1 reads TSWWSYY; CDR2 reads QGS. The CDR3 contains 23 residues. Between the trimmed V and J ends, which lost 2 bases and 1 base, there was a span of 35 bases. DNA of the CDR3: TGTGCTCTTGGGGAAAGGTTCGATTCCACCTCGCAGTACCCTATGATACGCACCGATAAACTCATCTTT. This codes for CALGERFDSTSQYPMIRTDKLIF.

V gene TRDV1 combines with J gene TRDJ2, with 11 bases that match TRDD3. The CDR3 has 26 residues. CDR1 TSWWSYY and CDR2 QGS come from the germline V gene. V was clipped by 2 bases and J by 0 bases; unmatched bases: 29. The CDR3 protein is CALGESPNLSRSSLLGDTSLTAQLFF. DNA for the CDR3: TGTGCTCTTGGGGAATCACCCAATCTATCACGTTCTTCCCTCCTGGGGGATACTTCTTTGACAGCACAACTCTTCTTT.

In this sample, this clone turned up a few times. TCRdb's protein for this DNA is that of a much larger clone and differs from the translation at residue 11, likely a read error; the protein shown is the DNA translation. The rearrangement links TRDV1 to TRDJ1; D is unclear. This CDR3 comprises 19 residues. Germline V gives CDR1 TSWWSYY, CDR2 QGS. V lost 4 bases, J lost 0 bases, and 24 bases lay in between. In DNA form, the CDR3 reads TGTGCTCTTGGGGTGGCCTCCGGTGATAGGTGGACATACACCGATAAACTCATCTTT. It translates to CALGVASGDRWTYTDKLIF.

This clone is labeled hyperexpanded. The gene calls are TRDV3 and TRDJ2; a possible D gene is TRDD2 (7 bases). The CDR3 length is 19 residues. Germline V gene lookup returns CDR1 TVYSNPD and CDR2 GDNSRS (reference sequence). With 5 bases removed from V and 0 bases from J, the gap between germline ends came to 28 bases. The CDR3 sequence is CAPGVPTCYWTALTAQLFF. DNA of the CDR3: TGTGCCCCTGGGGTTCCTACCTGTTACTGGACCGCTTTGACAGCACAACTCTTCTTT. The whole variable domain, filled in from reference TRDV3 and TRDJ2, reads CDKVTQSSPDQTVASGSEVVLLCTYDTVYSNPDLFWYRIRPDYSFQFVFYGDNSRSEGADFTQGRFSVKHILTQKAFHLVISPVRTEDSATYYCAPGVPTCYWTALTAQLFFGKGTQLIVEP.